The T cell receptor (beta chain) under discussion was sequenced for a study of control samples from healthy donors and cancer patients. CDR1 is SNHLY, CDR2 FYNNEI, per germline. This CDR3 contains 14 residues. After removal of 10 bases from V and 5 bases from J, the junction contained 8 bases not matched to a gene. Generated by immunoSEQ multiplex PCR, the TCRdb table keeps only in-frame clones and is missing some. The sample consists of roughly 80,000 clones, roughly 84% of them appearing once. The genes are TRBV2 and TRBJ2-1; the match to TRBD2 covers 10 bases. The sequence was collected from a woman aged 45-59 years in good health. The specimen sequenced was blood. CDR3 in amino acids: CATSRTSGNNEQFF. CDR3 nucleotide sequence: TGTGCCACCTCTCGGACTAGCGGAAACAATGAGCAGTTCTTC.